The clone carrying this TCR beta chain has a single count. What it recognizes is unknown. These data originate in a study of CD8+CD57+ T cells in acquired aplastic anemia. For the study at large: Isolated CD4+ and CD8+ cells, once sorted, yielded DNA averaging about 3 ug. Overall study results and limits: Between the patient and control groups, CD8+ Simpson's diversity did not differ significantly.

CDR1 is SEHNR, CDR2 FQNEAQ, per germline (reference sequence). There are 15 residues in the CDR3. Trimming shortened V by 2 bases and J by 1 base, and 11 bases separated the two germline ends. Sequenced patients had shown CD8+CD57+ cell expansion by flow cytometry. Among the patients, all had severe acquired aplastic anemia. No therapy had been given to the patients at the time of blood sampling. Genomic DNA provided the template from which TCR beta VDJ and CDR3 profiles were obtained. TCRdb processed the reads anew with MiXCR; each CDR3 protein has one entry. The data contain about 190,000 distinct CDR3 sequences, 40% to 50% of them singletons.

The receptor was derived from a human donor with aplastic anemia. The specimen was sorted CD4+, CD8+, or CD8+CD57+ T cells (not recorded which) from PBMCs. The chain employs TRBV7-9 and TRBJ1-1; D might be TRBD1 (6 bases). CDR3 region: CASSLYGGQNTEAFF. CDR3 DNA: TGTGCCAGCAGCTTATATGGGGGGCAGAACACTGAAGCTTTCTTT.